The 11 T cell receptor beta chains presented below share a single source sample, sequenced in a study of CD8+CD57+ T cells in acquired aplastic anemia. The template used for profiling TCR beta VDJ and CDR3 was genomic DNA. TCRdb called the reads again in MiXCR, with one record for every CDR3 protein. The sample consists of 400,000 to 450,000 distinct CDR3 sequences, 65% to 80% of them appearing once. Material: sorted CD4+, CD8+, or CD8+CD57+ T cells (not recorded which) from PBMCs. These receptors all stem from a human donor in good health, serving as a control.

This rearrangement joins TRBV29-1 to TRBJ1-4; D gene uncertain. Germline loops: CDR1 SQVTM, CDR2 ANQGSEA. The CDR3 contains 11 residues. For the CDR3, the DNA is TGCAAGGTTGGACTAGGGGAAAAACTGTTTTTT. The encoded protein is CKVGLGEKLFF.

The table lists this clonotype with a count of one. The junction differs from germline at one of its ends, possibly a read error. V is TRBV14 and J is TRBJ2-6; 10 nucleotides agree with TRBD1. The CDR3 totals 18 residues. Per the germline V gene, CDR1 is SGHDN and CDR2 is FVKESK. The CDR3 is CASRFPGQGLSGPNVLTF. The CDR3, as DNA: TGTGCCAGCAGGTTTCCGGGACAGGGGCTCTCTGGGCCCAACGTCCTGACTTTC.

V usage is TRBV20-1 and J usage is TRBJ1-2; unclear D gene. Trimming cost V 5 bases and J 8 bases, with 21 bases left between them. The germline V gene encodes CDR1 DFQATT and CDR2 SNEGSKA (reference sequence). CDR3 length equals 14 residues. The CDR3 reads CSAWSRGPPQGYTF. The CDR3 bases are TGCAGTGCTTGGTCCCGAGGACCGCCCCAGGGCTACACCTTC.

V usage is TRBV10-3 and J usage is TRBJ1-2; D may be TRBD1 (5 bases). The germline gives CDR1 ENHRY, CDR2 SYGVKD. Trimming cost V 6 bases and J 0 bases, with 11 bases left between them. The CDR3 is 14 amino acids. The CDR3 sequence is CAISPGVANYGYTF. The CDR3 region has the DNA TGTGCCATCAGCCCGGGGGTGGCTAACTATGGCTACACCTTC.

This chain links TRBV20-1 with TRBJ1-6; D is uncertain. CDR1 and CDR2 (germline): DFQATT, SNEGSKA (reference sequence). The CDR3 extends over 16 amino acids. V was cut by 3 bases and J by 7 bases, with 19 bases left in between. As DNA, the CDR3 is TGCAGTGCTAGTCGAGATGGCAGAGATGGGAATTCACCCCTCCACTTT. It codes for CSASRDGRDGNSPLHF.

As for this clonotype: The junction shows a germline mismatch at one end, possibly a read error. The chain recombines TRBV5-1 with TRBJ1-2; D call uncertain. Germline lookup yields CDR1 SGHRS and CDR2 YFSETQ. This CDR3 comprises 14 residues. The CDR3 region is CASSLVAGASGCTF. CDR3 coding DNA: TGCGCCAGCAGCTTGGTAGCGGGCGCTAGTGGCTGCACCTTC.

The chain carries TRBV20-1 and TRBJ2-6; D remains unclear. The CDR3 runs to 15 residues. CDR1 and CDR2 (germline): DFQATT, SNEGSKA (reference sequence). V lost 3 bases and J lost 7, with 16 bases in between. The CDR3: CSASARASCANVLTF. CDR3 DNA: TGCAGTGCTAGCGCCCGAGCGTCTTGCGCCAACGTCCTGACTTTC.

V gene TRBV2 combines with J gene TRBJ2-7; D is perhaps TRBD2 (6 bases). Trimming removed 7 bases at V and 3 bases at J, with 13 bases between. Germline V gene sequence: CDR1 SNHLY, CDR2 FYNNEI. CDR3 size: 13 residues. The CDR3 nucleotides are TGTGCCAGCACCTCGGACTATCACTACGAGCAGTACTTC. It translates to CASTSDYHYEQYF.

A note on this clonotype: The final CDR3 position lacks the conserved phenylalanine or tryptophan, pointing to a likely read error. It is unclear where the CDR3 begins or ends on the DNA, so no DNA is shown, and the CDR3 is as TCRdb lists it. V gene TRBV19 combines with J gene TRBJ1-6. CDR1 and CDR2 (germline): LNHDA, SQIVND (reference sequence). The CDR3 sequence runs 15 residues, both termini included. CDR3: CASSTRAGGNGYTFG.

The chain is built from TRBV19 and TRBJ1-2, with D tentatively TRBD1 (6 bases). Trimming shortened V by 5 bases and J by 7 bases, and 17 bases separated the two germline ends. CDR1 and CDR2 from the germline V gene are LNHDA and SQIVND (reference sequence). CDR3 length: 14 amino acids. Here the CDR3 reads CASSVPGTWLGYTF. The CDR3 region has the DNA TGTGCCAGTAGTGTACCGGGGACATGGCTTGGCTACACCTTC.

This clonotype occurred once. The genes are TRBV11-2 and TRBJ1-5; D call uncertain. Trimming took 6 bases from V and 5 from J, leaving 11 bases between them. The CDR3 spans 13 residues. CDR1 is SGHAT, CDR2 FQNNGV, per germline. In DNA, the CDR3 is TGTGCCAGCAGTTCTTGCGGTGATCAGCCCCAGCATTTT. Translation: CASSSCGDQPQHF.